The 7 T cell receptor beta chains below were found in one sample sequenced in a study of cytomegalovirus exposure and HLA in healthy donors. 13 Jbeta primers and 60 Vbeta primers were used for the PCR. TCRdb's copy holds only in-frame clones and misses some; the assay was immunoSEQ multiplex PCR. In the table there are just over 200,000 clones, 75% to 90% of which are singletons. Sequences were obtained from PBMCs. All receptors come from a woman in her thirties or forties in good health and CMV-seronegative.

This chain links TRBV11-2 with TRBJ1-1; a weak D match, TRBD1 (5 bases). Per germline, CDR1 SGHAT and CDR2 FQNNGV. The V end lost 1 base, the J end lost 5 bases, and 14 bases lay between the germline ends. The CDR3 is 15 amino acids. The DNA for the CDR3 is TGTGCCAGCAGCTTAGGAACAGGTTCGGTAACTGAAGCTTTCTTT. It codes for CASSLGTGSVTEAFF.

This clone was counted a few times. This chain uses TRBV2 with TRBJ1-4; 7 positions agree with TRBD1. The V and J ends lost 6 bases and 5 bases, in that order; junction bases with no gene match: 9. The CDR3 runs to 15 residues. Germline CDR1 and CDR2: SNHLY and FYNNEI. CDR3 amino acids: CASRWGDSQNEKLFF. The CDR3 DNA sequence: TGTGCCAGCAGATGGGGGGACAGCCAGAATGAAAAACTGTTTTTT.

This clone was seen a few times. In the same sample, other DNA sequences code for this CDR3. V is TRBV18 and J is TRBJ1-1, with D perhaps matching TRBD1 (6 bases). This CDR3 contains 13 residues. Germline loops: CDR1 KGHSH, CDR2 LQKENI. The ends were cut back, 3 bases at V and 1 base at J, with 6 bases in the middle. The CDR3 region is CASSPGQNTEAFF. DNA of the CDR3: TGTGCCAGCTCACCGGGACAGAACACTGAAGCTTTCTTT.

The V gene is TRBV25-1, the J gene TRBJ2-5, with 8 bases matching TRBD1. This CDR3 has 15 amino acids. Germline values: CDR1 MGHDK, CDR2 SYGVNS. The junction had 8 bases not matched to a gene; V was cut back by 5 bases and J by 3 bases. The CDR3 DNA sequence: TGTGCCAGCAGTCAAAAAGGGACAGGTAAAGAGACCCAGTACTTC. It yields the protein CASSQKGTGKETQYF.

The chain carries TRBV7-9 and TRBJ1-6; no clear D gene. V lost 5 bases to trimming and J lost 7 bases, with 12 bases between them. The length of the CDR3 is 14 residues. Germline assignment: CDR1 SEHNR and CDR2 FQNEAQ (reference sequence). CDR3 sequence (DNA): TGTGCCAGCAGCCCTGTAGGCGGGAATTCACCCCTCCACTTT. This encodes CASSPVGGNSPLHF.

The chain employs TRBV5-8 and TRBJ1-5, with D possibly being TRBD1 (6 bases). The germline CDR1 and CDR2 sequences are SGHTS and YDEGEE. The CDR3 runs to 15 residues. Trimming removed 4 bases at V and 1 base at J, with 12 bases between. The CDR3 here is CASSDDRMSNQPQHF. The CDR3 nucleotides are TGTGCCAGCAGCGATGACAGGATGAGCAATCAGCCCCAGCATTTT.

The rearrangement uses TRBV18 and TRBJ2-1; 9 nucleotides line up with TRBD1. V was clipped by 3 bases and J by 5 bases; unmatched bases: 5. CDR1 KGHSH and CDR2 LQKENI come from the germline V gene. The CDR3 runs 15 residues. The CDR3 is CASSPTGGYNNEQFF. The DNA of the CDR3 is TGTGCCAGCTCACCTACAGGGGGCTACAACAATGAGCAGTTCTTC.